Shown below are 8 T cell receptor beta chains from a single sample sequenced in a study of T cell responses to AZD1222 COVID-19 vaccine. Repertoires were generated with immunoSEQ multiplex PCR, while TCRdb's copy carries only in-frame clones and drops some. The data hold about 100,000 clones, with around nine tenths observed a single time. The sample consisted of peripheral blood, taken 28 days after the second AZD1222 dose. Source of these receptors: an adult who received the AZD1222 COVID-19 vaccine.

This chain connects TRBV2 to TRBJ2-2, with 11 bases fitting TRBD2. Germline V gives CDR1 SNHLY, CDR2 FYNNEI. Unmatched junction bases numbered 1, after V lost 4 bases and J lost 0 bases. The CDR3 covers 16 residues. Here the CDR3 reads CASSGGLAANTGELFF. The CDR3 region has the DNA TGTGCCAGCAGTGGGGGACTAGCGGCGAACACCGGGGAGCTGTTTTTT.

A few counts support this clone. This chain joins TRBV27 and TRBJ2-7, with 8 bases identical to TRBD2. Germline V gene data show CDR1 as MNHEY and CDR2 as SMNVEV (reference sequence). Trimming removed 3 bases from V and 3 bases from J; junction bases left unmatched: 10. The CDR3 has 16 amino acids. CDR3 region: CASSFGAGVRGYEQYF. CDR3 in DNA: TGTGCCAGCAGTTTCGGAGCGGGGGTACGGGGCTACGAGCAGTACTTC.

The chain employs TRBV18 and TRBJ2-1; 11 bases are shared with TRBD1. The trim removed 0 bases at V and 9 bases at J, leaving 4 bases unmatched. The length of the CDR3 is 15 residues. Germline assignment: CDR1 KGHSH and CDR2 LQKENI. The CDR3 reads CASSPPGQGDGEQFF. The CDR3 DNA follows: TGTGCCAGCTCACCACCGGGACAGGGGGACGGTGAGCAGTTCTTC.

J is TRBJ2-7 and V is TRBV5-4; 7 bases fit TRBD1. CDR3 length: 16 residues. With 4 bases clipped from V and 7 bases from J, the junction kept 17 bases outside the gene matches. Per germline, CDR1 SGHNT and CDR2 YYREEE (reference sequence). The CDR3 region is CASSHGWGTERPEQYF. Written as DNA, the CDR3 is TGTGCCAGCAGCCACGGTTGGGGGACAGAGAGGCCTGAGCAGTACTTC.

The chain carries TRBV28 and TRBJ1-1; 11 positions agree with TRBD1. The CDR3 has 16 amino acids. Germline V gives CDR1 MDHEN, CDR2 SYDVKM. V lost 5 bases and J lost 3; bases outside the gene matches: 8. Written as DNA, the CDR3 is TGTGCCAGCAGTGGACAGGGGGCATTCGTTGACACTGAAGCTTTCTTT. It specifies CASSGQGAFVDTEAFF.

The chain recombines TRBV28 with TRBJ1-6; D is uncertain. This CDR3 has 16 residues. CDR1 and CDR2 (germline): MDHEN, SYDVKM. Trimming took off 4 bases at V and 5 bases at J, with 15 bases between the two ends. The CDR3 sequence: CASSYYRTLNNSPLHF. CDR3 nucleotides: TGTGCCAGCAGTTATTACCGGACGCTCAATAATTCACCCCTCCACTTT. Together with reference TRBV28 and TRBJ1-6, the CDR3 gives the full variable domain: DVKVTQSSRYLVKRTGEKVFLECVQDMDHENMFWYRQDPGLGLRLIYFSYDVKMKEKGDIPEGYSVSREKKERFSLILESASTNQTSMYLCASSYYRTLNNSPLHFGNGTRLTVT.

The V call is TRBV7-2, the J call TRBJ1-5; D call uncertain. The CDR3 is 18 amino acids. The V end was cut by 1 base, the J end by 0 bases, with 16 bases between. The germline V gene has CDR1 SGHTA and CDR2 FQGNSA. The CDR3 coding sequence is TGTGCCAGCAGCTTAGTGGCAGCTAGAAGGGATAGCAATCAGCCCCAGCATTTT. This sequence encodes CASSLVAARRDSNQPQHF.

The V and J genes are TRBV6-5 and TRBJ2-2, with D perhaps matching TRBD1 or TRBD2 (5 bases each). V lost 11 bases and J lost 0, with 10 bases in between. CDR3 length equals 13 residues. From germline, CDR1 is MNHEY and CDR2 SVGAGI. Here the CDR3 reads CAEGRSNTGELFF. Here the CDR3 DNA reads TGTGCCGAGGGACGTTCGAACACCGGGGAGCTGTTTTTT.